This note documents a single T cell receptor (beta chain) sequence. Its antigen specificity is not known. Qualities for individual bases were not recorded, and no much larger clone is one base off. The study tested focal radiation therapy combined with CTLA-4 blockade (ipilimumab) in patients with chemo-refractory metastatic non-small-cell lung cancer. The data stem from a study of radiotherapy plus CTLA-4 blockade in lung cancer (dated by TCRdb to 2016 to 2018). Context from the whole study: Among the enrolled patients, 18% had an objective response, and roughly 30% reached disease control.

Points the paper makes about the study in general: After treatment with radiotherapy and ipilimumab, TCR clones that originated in tumors expanded in peripheral blood. The strongest predictors of response, as reported, were early dynamic changes in blood T cell clones along with a rise in serum interferon-beta after radiation.

Trimming takes 4 bases from V and 4 bases from J, and the germline ends sit 10 bases apart. Counted from cysteine to phenylalanine, this CDR3 has 13 amino acids. Only the CDR3 portion is preserved as DNA: 39 bases, with reading frame beginning at the first base. CDR1 and CDR2, looked up from the germline V gene, are SGHRS and YFSETQ. Library preparation was by the immunoSEQ multiplex PCR assay. Not all clones reach the TCRdb copy of this immuneACCESS table, which keeps in-frame sequences only. Checked studies attribute under half of the gap to unresolved V genes and leave the rest unexplained. Counted in this sample were about 40,000 clones; roughly 73% of them appeared once. The ten largest clonotypes hold more than 20% of the sample.

The TCR sequence derives from a human donor with non-small cell lung cancer that progressed on radiotherapy plus ipilimumab. The V and J genes are TRBV5-1 and TRBJ2-3; the D gene is possibly TRBD2, with 6 bases matching. Sample: peripheral blood, taken from a patient treated with radiotherapy plus ipilimumab. The CDR3 region: CASSGGTADTQYF. The sequenced DNA is TGCGCCAGCAGCGGCGGGACTGCAGATACGCAGTATTTT.